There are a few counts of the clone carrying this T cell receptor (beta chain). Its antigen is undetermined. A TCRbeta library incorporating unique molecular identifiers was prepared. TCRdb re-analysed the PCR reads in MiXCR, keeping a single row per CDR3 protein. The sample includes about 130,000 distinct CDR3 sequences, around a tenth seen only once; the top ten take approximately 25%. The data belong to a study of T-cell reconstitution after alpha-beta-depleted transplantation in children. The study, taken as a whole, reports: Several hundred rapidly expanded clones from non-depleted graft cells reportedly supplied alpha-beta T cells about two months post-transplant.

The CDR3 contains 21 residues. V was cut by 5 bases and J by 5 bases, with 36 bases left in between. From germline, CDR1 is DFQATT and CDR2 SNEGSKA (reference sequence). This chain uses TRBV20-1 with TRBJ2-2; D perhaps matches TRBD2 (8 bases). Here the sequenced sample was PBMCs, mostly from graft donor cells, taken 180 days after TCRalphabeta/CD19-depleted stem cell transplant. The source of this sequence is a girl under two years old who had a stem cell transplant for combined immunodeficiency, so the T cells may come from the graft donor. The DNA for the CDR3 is TGCAGTGCTCACCGACAGGGCCCTGGACTAGCTACGGGAGAAGATACCGGGGAGCTGTTTTTT. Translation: CSAHRQGPGLATGEDTGELFF.